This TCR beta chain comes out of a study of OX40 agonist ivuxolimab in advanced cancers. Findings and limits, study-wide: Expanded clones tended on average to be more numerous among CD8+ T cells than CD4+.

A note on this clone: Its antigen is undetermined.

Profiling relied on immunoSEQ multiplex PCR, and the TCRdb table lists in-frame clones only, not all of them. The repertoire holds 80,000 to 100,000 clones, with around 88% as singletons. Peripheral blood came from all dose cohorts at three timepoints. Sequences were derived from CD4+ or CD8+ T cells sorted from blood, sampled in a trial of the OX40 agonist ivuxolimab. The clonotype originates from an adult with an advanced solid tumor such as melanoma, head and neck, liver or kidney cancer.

The chain's CDR3 is CASSMQGGNGYTF. CDR3 sequence (DNA): TGTGCCAGCAGCATGCAAGGGGGAAATGGCTACACCTTC. The gene calls are TRBV7-2 and TRBJ1-2, with D tentatively TRBD1 (6 bases). Germline V gene sequence: CDR1 SGHTA, CDR2 FQGNSA. Trimming removed 5 bases from V and 6 bases from J, with 13 bases in between. The CDR3 covers 13 residues.